The 27 T cell receptor beta chains given below trace back to one sample, sequenced in a study of cytomegalovirus exposure and HLA in healthy donors. The PCR ran on 60 Vbeta and 13 Jbeta primers. Data came from immunoSEQ multiplex PCR; TCRdb stores just in-frame clones and leaves some out. Found here are 130,000 or so clones, approximately 61% of them singletons; the top ten hold 2.4%. The sequenced material came from PBMCs. Receptors were obtained from a woman in her 40s in good health and CMV-seronegative.

This clone was picked up one time. The J gene is TRBJ2-5, the V gene TRBV28, with a tentative D call TRBD2 (6 bases). CDR1 is MDHEN, CDR2 SYDVKM, per germline. The CDR3 covers 15 residues. V dropped 1 base and J dropped 4 bases, with 13 bases sitting between them. The CDR3 DNA reads TGTGCCAGCAGTTTATCCCGGGGCGGGATAGAGACCCAGTACTTC. Translated: CASSLSRGGIETQYF.

This chain connects TRBV7-9 to TRBJ2-3, with D possibly TRBD2 on 6 matching bases. Germline-derived CDR1 and CDR2 are SEHNR and FQNEAQ (reference sequence). Trimming took 4 bases from V and 1 from J, leaving 18 bases between them. The CDR3 is 17 residues long. CDR3: CASSSRDFSSRTDTQYF. In nucleotides, the CDR3 is TGTGCCAGCAGCTCCCGGGACTTCTCTTCTCGCACAGATACGCAGTATTTT.

V is TRBV30 and J is TRBJ2-7; 10 nucleotides line up with TRBD1. Trimming took 1 base from V and 4 from J; bases not matched to a gene: 1. Germline values: CDR1 GTSNPN, CDR2 SVGIG (reference sequence). The length of the CDR3 is 13 residues. CDR3 DNA sequence: TGTGCCTGGAGTGGGGACAGGGGATACGAGCAGTACTTC. It translates to CAWSGDRGYEQYF.

This rearrangement joins TRBV7-9 to TRBJ2-5, with 9 positions matching TRBD2. J was trimmed by 0 bases and V by 9 bases; bases with no gene match: 2. Per the germline V gene, CDR1 is SEHNR and CDR2 is FQNEAQ (reference sequence). The CDR3 consists of 13 residues. The CDR3: CASSGRDQETQYF. The DNA of the CDR3 is TGTGCCAGTAGCGGGAGAGACCAAGAGACCCAGTACTTC. Combining the CDR3 with reference TRBV7-9 and TRBJ2-5 gives the whole variable domain DTGVSQNPRHKITKRGQNVTFRCDPISEHNRLYWYRQTLGQGPEFLTYFQNEAQLEKSRLLSDRFSAERPKGSFSTLEIQRTEQGDSAMYLCASSGRDQETQYFGPGTRLLVL.

The DNA of the CDR3 is TGTGCCAGCAGCTTATCGGATACAGGGATCGCGAACACCGGGGAGCTGTTTTTT. This encodes CASSLSDTGIANTGELFF. The chain joins TRBV7-8 to TRBJ2-2, with a weak D call TRBD1 (6 bases). The CDR3 length is 18 residues. CDR1 and CDR2 (germline): SGHVS, FQNEAQ. Trimming removed 2 bases from V and 0 bases from J, with 16 bases in between.

There are a few counts of this clone. CDR3 sequence reads: CASSSEEKLFF. DNA of the CDR3: TGTGCCAGCAGTTCAGAAGAAAAACTGTTTTTT. The rearrangement joins TRBV28 to TRBJ1-4; no clear D gene. The CDR3 extends over 11 amino acids. The V and J ends lost 4 bases and 8 bases respectively, with 5 bases between them. Per germline, CDR1 MDHEN and CDR2 SYDVKM.

This clone was recorded once. The chain combines TRBV10-2 with TRBJ1-4, with a tentative D call TRBD1 (6 bases). Trimming cost V 6 bases and J 8 bases, with 13 bases left between them. In germline, CDR1 is WSHSY, CDR2 SAAADI. The CDR3 is made up of 13 amino acids. The CDR3 nucleotides are TGCGCCAGCAGATTCGACAGGAACGAAAAACTGTTTTTT. It yields the protein CASRFDRNEKLFF.

This sequence joins TRBV10-3 and TRBJ1-5; 8 nucleotides line up with TRBD1. Germline-derived CDR1 and CDR2 are ENHRY and SYGVKD. The CDR3 sequence is 15 residues long. J was trimmed by 3 bases and V by 5 bases; bases with no gene match: 6. The CDR3 bases are TGTGCCATCAGTATACAGGGGGGCCCCAATCAGCCCCAGCATTTT. Translation: CAISIQGGPNQPQHF.

This rearrangement joins TRBV9 to TRBJ2-4, with a tentative D call TRBD1 (5 bases). The CDR3 consists of 13 residues. Trimming removed 4 bases from V and 7 bases from J, with 12 bases in between. Germline CDR1 SGDLS, CDR2 YYNGEE. CDR3 coding DNA: TGTGCCAGCAGCTCGGGCTCAGGGAACATTCAGTACTTC. It is translated as CASSSGSGNIQYF.

This chain links TRBV30 with TRBJ2-5; TRBD2 might be the D (5 bases). This CDR3 has 14 residues. V lost 0 bases and J 1 base, leaving 9 bases between the germline ends. Looked up from germline, CDR1 is GTSNPN and CDR2 is SVGIG (reference sequence). CDR3 in DNA: TGTGCCTGGAGTGTGGGCGGGTTCCAAGAGACCCAGTACTTC. Protein sequence: CAWSVGGFQETQYF.

The J gene is TRBJ2-3, the V gene TRBV19; the D is unclear. CDR1 is LNHDA and CDR2 is SQIVND in the germline V gene (reference sequence). The CDR3 is 15 amino acids. V was trimmed by 0 bases and J by 1 base, leaving 8 bases between them. CDR3 protein: CASSIEFRGTDTQYF. CDR3 nucleotides: TGTGCCAGTAGTATAGAGTTCCGGGGCACAGATACGCAGTATTTT.

V gene TRBV2 combines with J gene TRBJ1-2; TRBD1 matches 10 bases. Germline CDR1 and CDR2: SNHLY and FYNNEI. The CDR3 has 12 residues. V was pared by 9 bases and J by 3 bases, with 1 base of the junction left unmatched. DNA for the CDR3: TGTGCCAGTGGACAGGGGGACTATGGCTACACCTTC. Residues: CASGQGDYGYTF.

This clone was detected a few times. The J gene is TRBJ2-5, the V gene TRBV5-1, with 9 bases fitting TRBD2. The V gene's germline CDR1 is SGHRS and CDR2 YFSETQ. The CDR3 contains 15 residues. Trimming at V came to 4 bases and at J to 1 base, leaving 5 bases not matched to a gene. This CDR3 is CASSLLTSGQETQYF. The CDR3 DNA follows: TGCGCCAGCAGCCTCCTGACTAGCGGCCAAGAGACCCAGTACTTC.

The genes are TRBV18 and TRBJ2-1; possible D gene TRBD1, 6 bases. Between the trimmed V and J ends, which lost 6 bases and 8 bases, there was a span of 14 bases. This CDR3 has 13 amino acids. Per germline, CDR1 KGHSH and CDR2 LQKENI. CDR3 sequence: CASSTDRSYEQFF. The CDR3 DNA sequence: TGTGCCAGCTCTACCGACAGGAGCTATGAGCAGTTCTTC.

This clone was seen only a few times. This chain links TRBV4-1 with TRBJ1-2; no clear D. There are 15 residues in the CDR3. V was clipped by 0 bases and J by 0 bases, with 8 bases between them. Germline assignment: CDR1 MGHRA and CDR2 YSYEKL. Here the CDR3 reads CASSQDRTSNYGYTF. In nucleotides, the CDR3 is TGCGCCAGCAGCCAAGATCGAACTTCTAACTATGGCTACACCTTC.

The chain links TRBV12-5 to TRBJ1-2; 9 bases are shared with TRBD1. V lost 9 bases, J lost 6 bases, and 8 bases stayed unmatched. This CDR3 is built from 13 residues. Germline CDR1 is LGHNT and CDR2 is FRNRAP. CDR3 coding DNA: TGTGCTAGCCGTCACAGGGGGCCTCATGGCTACACCTTC. Protein product: CASRHRGPHGYTF.

The CDR3 DNA is TGTGCCAGCAGCCAACTTATCCGGGACAGGGTCACAGATACGCAGTATTTT. This translates into CASSQLIRDRVTDTQYF. The chain links TRBV4-2 to TRBJ2-3; 9 bases are shared with TRBD1. Germline CDR1 and CDR2: LGHNA and YNFKEQ. There are 17 residues in the CDR3. The trim removed 2 bases at V and 2 bases at J, leaving 8 bases unmatched.

This clone was detected once. The V call is TRBV12-5, the J call TRBJ2-5; D call uncertain. In germline, CDR1 is LGHNT, CDR2 FRNRAP. The germline V and J ends were trimmed by 2 bases and 5 bases, with 9 bases remaining between them. The CDR3 consists of 13 residues. CDR3 bases: TGTGCTAGTGGTTTGAGGTCGCGGGAGACCCAGTACTTC. It encodes CASGLRSRETQYF.

Turning to this clone: One junction end disagrees with the germline gene, perhaps due to a read error. V gene TRBV7-9 combines with J gene TRBJ1-1, with TRBD1 as a possible D gene (6 bases). The CDR3 has 14 amino acids. Germline V gene lookup returns CDR1 SEHNR and CDR2 FQNEAQ (reference sequence). The CDR3 loop reads CSSSTQGIVAEAFF. The CDR3 DNA sequence: TGTTCCAGCAGCACACAGGGAATTGTGGCTGAAGCTTTCTTT.

This rearrangement joins TRBV7-3 to TRBJ2-1, with D unclear. The CDR3 totals 14 residues. The V end was cut by 2 bases, the J end by 10 bases, with 15 bases between. The germline CDR1 and CDR2 sequences are SGHTA and FQGTGA. The CDR3 sequence is CASSLSPSVEEQFF. CDR3 DNA: TGTGCCAGCAGCTTATCCCCCTCGGTGGAGGAGCAGTTCTTC.

This clone has only a few counts. The CDR3 reads CASSQSGRAGYRITTMACTF. CDR3 sequence (DNA): TGCGCCAGCAGTCAATCGGGGAGGGCAGGGTACCGTATTACGACTATGGCCTGCACCTTC. This chain links TRBV23-1 with TRBJ1-2, with D tentatively TRBD1 (5 bases). TRBV23-1 is placed among ORFs of uncertain function. The CDR3 runs 20 residues. The germline V and J ends were trimmed by 0 bases and 13 bases, with 36 bases remaining between them.

The chain is built from TRBV6-4 and TRBJ1-2; tentative D call: TRBD1 (6 bases). V was pared by 0 bases and J by 8 bases, with 34 bases between. The CDR3 contains 21 residues. Germline loops: CDR1 MRHNA, CDR2 SNTAGT. Written as DNA, the CDR3 is TGTGCCAGCAGTGACTCGAACGTTCTGGGGGCGCAAGGTTTGCCCCTGCGGGGCTACACCTTC. Amino acid sequence: CASSDSNVLGAQGLPLRGYTF.

J is TRBJ2-7 and V is TRBV5-1, with 11 bases aligning to TRBD1. The CDR3 runs to 14 residues. The germline CDR1 and CDR2 sequences are SGHRS and YFSETQ. Trimming took 2 bases from V and 3 from J; bases not matched to a gene: 1. CDR3 residues: CASSFGTGGYEQYF. The CDR3 DNA reads TGCGCCAGCAGCTTCGGGACAGGGGGCTACGAGCAGTACTTC.

This clone was recorded a few times. The rearrangement joins TRBV29-1 to TRBJ2-1; weak D call: TRBD2 (6 bases). Germline-derived CDR1 and CDR2 are SQVTM and ANQGSEA. This CDR3 comprises 11 residues. V was cut by 4 bases and J by 13 bases, with 14 bases left in between. CDR3 loop: CSVAGGSQQFF. In nucleotides, the CDR3 is TGCAGCGTTGCCGGAGGGAGCCAACAGTTCTTC.

This clone has just a few counts. The J gene is TRBJ1-4, the V gene TRBV2; D unclear. Germline lookup yields CDR1 SNHLY and CDR2 FYNNEI. With 2 bases removed from V and 7 bases from J, the gap between germline ends came to 5 bases. The CDR3 is 12 amino acids. In nucleotides, the CDR3 is TGTGCCAGCAGTGAATATCTTGAAAAACTGTTTTTT. Protein product: CASSEYLEKLFF.

The CDR3 DNA reads TGTGCCAGCAACGACGTAAGGGGGTCACACACTGAAGCTTTCTTT. Translating gives CASNDVRGSHTEAFF. The J gene is TRBJ1-1, the V gene TRBV7-8, with D tentatively TRBD1 (6 bases). The V and J ends lost 7 bases and 3 bases respectively, with 18 bases between them. The germline V gene encodes CDR1 SGHVS and CDR2 FQNEAQ. The CDR3 length is 15 residues.

The chain is built from TRBV27 and TRBJ1-1; D may be TRBD1 (5 bases). Trimming took 7 bases from V and 1 from J, leaving 10 bases between them. This CDR3 comprises 13 residues. Germline V gene data show CDR1 as MNHEY and CDR2 as SMNVEV (reference sequence). The CDR3 nucleotides are TGTGCCAGCAACTCCGGGGGGAACACTGAAGCTTTCTTT. As protein: CASNSGGNTEAFF.